The 21 T cell receptor beta chains in this list originate from one sample, sequenced in a study of blood T cells in healthy people across ages. It was with a sample-barcoded 5' primer and a J-beta primer mix that a second PCR of roughly 7 to 12 cycles was run. TCRdb re-called the 5' RACE reads through MiXCR, storing one row per CDR3 protein. The sample lists 700,000 to 850,000 distinct CDR3 sequences, under 40% occurring once. The sample was blood. The receptors derive from a man younger than 35 in good health.

This clonotype has only a few counts. The V and J genes are TRBV29-1 and TRBJ1-1, with 7 positions matching TRBD1. The CDR3 extends over 13 amino acids. The germline gives CDR1 SQVTM, CDR2 ANQGSEA. The J segment lost 0 bases and the V segment lost 7 bases, leaving 5 bases of the junction unmatched. The CDR3 reads CSGGQDLNTEAFF. CDR3 nucleotide sequence: TGCAGCGGAGGACAGGATTTGAACACTGAAGCTTTCTTT.

V is TRBV20-1 and J is TRBJ2-1, with 11 bases identical to TRBD2. The DNA end favors TRBJ2-7, so the J call may be wrong. This CDR3 is built from 13 residues. Germline V gives CDR1 DFQATT, CDR2 SNEGSKA (reference sequence). The CDR3 sequence is CSAQVAGGNEQYF. Here the CDR3 DNA reads TGCAGTGCTCAAGTAGCGGGGGGGAATGAGCAGTACTTC.

Notes on this clonotype: The germline gene is not matched at one end of the junction; a read error may be the cause. The chain joins TRBV28 to TRBJ1-5, with unresolved D. The CDR3 is 15 residues long. Germline assignment: CDR1 MDHEN and CDR2 SYDVKM. The DNA of the CDR3 is TGTACCAGCAGTTTGTCTGGGTCTAGCAATCAGCCCCAGCATTTT. Residues: CTSSLSGSSNQPQHF.

A note on this clonotype: A much larger clonotype is one base distant, so this may be a read error. CDR3 loop: CASSLTSGGGGETQYF. The DNA of the CDR3 is TGTGCCAGCAGTTTAACCTCGGGGGGAGGCGGAGAGACCCAGTACTTC. The rearrangement links TRBV12-3 or TRBV12-4 to TRBJ2-5; the match to TRBD2 covers 7 bases. The V and J ends lost 2 bases and 4 bases, in that order; junction bases with no gene match: 10. This CDR3 is 16 amino acids long.

This chain links TRBV14 with TRBJ2-7; 10 bases fit TRBD1. V gave up 4 bases and J gave up 3 bases; unmatched junction bases: 9. The germline V gene has CDR1 SGHDN and CDR2 FVKESK. The CDR3 consists of 16 residues. The CDR3 DNA is TGTGCCAGCAGCCGCCTAAGGGACAGGGGTGTCTACGAGCAGTACTTC. This encodes CASSRLRDRGVYEQYF.

This clonotype showed up many times. The V gene is TRBV5-5, the J gene TRBJ2-1; D perhaps matches TRBD1 (6 bases). The CDR3 totals 15 residues. Germline CDR1 SGHKS, CDR2 YYEKEE (reference sequence). The V end was cut by 5 bases, the J end by 4 bases, with 16 bases between. The CDR3 region is CASSKQGSSYNEQFF. The CDR3 DNA reads TGTGCCAGCAGTAAACAGGGATCATCTTACAATGAGCAGTTCTTC.

This chain uses TRBV20-1 with TRBJ1-1; TRBD1 matches 8 bases. CDR3 size: 14 residues. The V and J ends lost 0 bases and 6 bases, in that order; junction bases with no gene match: 6. Germline values: CDR1 DFQATT, CDR2 SNEGSKA (reference sequence). The CDR3 nucleotides read TGCAGTGCTAGAGAGGCAGGGGGCGTCCCTGAAGCTTTCTTT. This encodes CSAREAGGVPEAFF.

The rearrangement uses TRBV19 and TRBJ2-3; TRBD2 aligns across 8 bases. This CDR3 is built from 15 residues. Germline CDR1 is LNHDA and CDR2 is SQIVND (reference sequence). V trimming: 5 bases; J trimming: 2 bases; junction bases outside the gene matches: 6. The DNA for the CDR3 is TGTGCCAGTAGTCGGGCTAGCGGGTTCACAGATACGCAGTATTTT. Encoded protein: CASSRASGFTDTQYF. The full variable domain, rest sourced from reference TRBV19 and TRBJ2-3, is DGGITQSPKYLFRKEGQNVTLSCEQNLNHDAMYWYRQDPGQGLRLIYYSQIVNDFQKGDIAEGYSVSREKKESFPLTVTSAQKNPTAFYLCASSRASGFTDTQYFGPGTRLTVL.

The chain employs TRBV28 and TRBJ1-5, with D unclear. Germline assignment: CDR1 MDHEN and CDR2 SYDVKM. Trimming stripped 6 bases from V and 6 bases from J, with 21 bases between. The CDR3 is made up of 16 amino acids. The CDR3 protein is CASSQTGIKPSQPQHF. The CDR3 nucleotides read TGTGCCAGCAGCCAAACCGGGATTAAGCCTAGTCAGCCCCAGCATTTT.

The V call is TRBV6-6, the J call TRBJ2-5, with 11 bases identical to TRBD2. The DNA matches TRBJ2-7 better at its end, which makes the J call doubtful. Germline assignment: CDR1 MNHNY and CDR2 SVGAGI (reference sequence). The CDR3 sequence is 16 residues long. CDR3 in DNA: TGTGCCAGCAGACCTACTAGCGGGGGTTACTCCTACGAGCAGTACTTC. Amino acids: CASRPTSGGYSYEQYF.

The chain has TRBV20-1 and TRBJ1-1, with 10 positions matching TRBD1. This CDR3 contains 13 residues. Germline V gives CDR1 DFQATT, CDR2 SNEGSKA (reference sequence). Trimming at V came to 4 bases and at J to 4 bases, leaving 3 bases not matched to a gene. In DNA form, the CDR3 reads TGCAGTGCTACCAGGACAGGGGGCACTGAAGCTTTCTTT. Protein sequence: CSATRTGGTEAFF.

The chain employs TRBV28 and TRBJ2-7, with 8 bases aligning to TRBD1. J was trimmed by 6 bases and V by 5 bases; bases with no gene match: 9. The CDR3 runs 14 residues. The germline CDR1 and CDR2 sequences are MDHEN and SYDVKM. In DNA, the CDR3 is TGTGCCAGCAGTGCTCCTGACAGGGGCGGCGAGCAGTACTTC. Protein sequence: CASSAPDRGGEQYF.

The V gene is TRBV6-5, the J gene TRBJ2-5; possibly TRBD1 for D (7 bases). The CDR3 contains 15 residues. Germline V gene lookup returns CDR1 MNHEY and CDR2 SVGAGI. The V end lost 2 bases, the J end lost 1 base, and 11 bases lay between the germline ends. The CDR3 sequence: CASSYGGTVQETQYF. CDR3 DNA sequence: TGTGCCAGCAGTTACGGCGGGACAGTCCAAGAGACCCAGTACTTC.

The sample holds a few counts of this clonotype. A read error is possible here, since a much larger clone lies one base away. The J gene is TRBJ2-5, the V gene TRBV29-1; D unresolved. The CDR3 loop spans 13 amino acids. Between the trimmed V and J ends, which lost 8 bases and 11 bases, there was a span of 24 bases. Germline V gene sequence: CDR1 SQVTM, CDR2 ANQGSEA. The CDR3 is CSLRVENNGEQYF. The CDR3, as DNA: TGCAGCCTCCGGGTCGAGAACAATGGTGAGCAGTACTTC.

The chain links TRBV28 to TRBJ2-3, with a weak D call TRBD2 (5 bases). Looked up from germline, CDR1 is MDHEN and CDR2 is SYDVKM. V was cut by 3 bases and J by 2 bases, with 18 bases left in between. The CDR3 length is 17 residues. The CDR3 reads CASSFPKTRWSTDTQYF. The CDR3, as DNA: TGTGCCAGCAGTTTTCCCAAAACTAGGTGGTCCACAGATACGCAGTATTTT.

This chain uses TRBV7-9 with TRBJ2-1; D unclear. From germline, CDR1 is SEHNR and CDR2 FQNEAQ (reference sequence). Trimming pared 2 bases from V and 6 bases from J, leaving 11 bases between. The CDR3 covers 14 residues. The CDR3 DNA reads as TGTGCCAGCAGCTTAACTTTCGGGCTCAATGAGCAGTTCTTC. Protein product: CASSLTFGLNEQFF.

This clonotype was seen only a few times. The gene calls are TRBV12-3 or TRBV12-4 and TRBJ1-5; D is unclear. CDR3 length equals 15 residues. Trimming took 5 bases from V and 2 from J, leaving 13 bases between them. CDR3 sequence: CASSRRYYGNQPQHF. In DNA form, the CDR3 reads TGTGCCAGCAGTCGCCGTTACTACGGCAATCAGCCCCAGCATTTT.

This clonotype turned up a few times. This sequence joins TRBV12-3 or TRBV12-4 and TRBJ1-1; D call uncertain. The CDR3 has 16 residues. Trimming cost V 5 bases and J 1 base, with 17 bases left between them. The CDR3 nucleotides read TGTGCCAGCAGTCCCTACCTTGGGCCTTCGAACACTGAAGCTTTCTTT. Its protein product is CASSPYLGPSNTEAFF.

J is TRBJ2-7 and V is TRBV10-3; 9 bases line up with TRBD2. This CDR3 is 14 amino acids long. Trimming cost V 6 bases and J 2 bases; bases outside gene matches: 5. Per the germline V gene, CDR1 is ENHRY and CDR2 is SYGVKD. The CDR3 loop reads CAISPGLATYEQYF. CDR3 coding DNA: TGTGCCATCAGCCCGGGACTAGCTACCTACGAGCAGTACTTC.

A remark on this clonotype: This may be a read error, as it is one base from a much larger clone. J is TRBJ2-3 and V is TRBV20-1; D is undetermined. The CDR3 consists of 16 residues. CDR1 and CDR2 from the germline V gene are DFQATT and SNEGSKA (reference sequence). The CDR3 reads CSDRDLNSGWTDTQYF. The CDR3 DNA reads as TGCAGTGATAGAGACCTAAACAGTGGGTGGACAGATACGCAGTATTTT.

This clonotype appeared a few times. The V and J genes are TRBV12-3 or TRBV12-4 and TRBJ1-2, with D unclear. The CDR3 length is 13 residues. The germline V and J ends were trimmed by 3 bases and 4 bases, with 9 bases remaining between them. For the CDR3, the DNA is TGTGCCAGCAGTTTTGACTTTAGCTATGGCTACACCTTC. Protein sequence: CASSFDFSYGYTF.